Each of the 9 T cell receptor beta chains below was sequenced from the same sample in a study of T cells after yellow fever vaccination. TCRdb analysed the 5' RACE reads with MiXCR anew, one entry per CDR3 protein. The top ten clones hold 20% to 25% of a sample with 250,000 to 400,000 distinct CDR3 sequences, roughly 4.3% of them seen once. The sample in question was PBMCs, obtained 5 days after the yellow fever booster vaccination. These receptors originate from a young man who received the YFV17D yellow fever vaccine.

This clonotype was detected only a few times. The chain links TRBV7-9 to TRBJ2-5; D may be TRBD1 (6 bases). The germline CDR1 and CDR2 sequences are SEHNR and FQNEAQ (reference sequence). The CDR3 runs 13 residues. V lost 6 bases to trimming and J lost 5 bases, with 13 bases between them. The CDR3 sequence: CASSRGGSETQYF. The CDR3, as DNA: TGTGCCAGCAGTCGAGGGGGATCCGAGACCCAGTACTTC.

This clonotype was seen repeatedly, ten times or more. The chain has TRBV29-1 and TRBJ1-2; D is undetermined. V dropped 4 bases and J dropped 3 bases, with 15 bases sitting between them. This CDR3 has 14 residues. Germline V gene data show CDR1 as SQVTM and CDR2 as ANQGSEA. The CDR3 spells CSVGPRTADYGYTF. The CDR3 region has the DNA TGCAGCGTTGGCCCCAGGACGGCAGACTATGGCTACACCTTC.

This clonotype was recorded many times. V gene TRBV20-1 combines with J gene TRBJ1-4, with TRBD1 identical over 8 bases. The V gene end was trimmed by 0 bases and the J gene end by 7 bases; junction bases not matched to a gene: 4. The CDR3 has 14 residues. In germline, CDR1 is DFQATT, CDR2 SNEGSKA (reference sequence). CDR3 bases: TGCAGTGCTAGAGAAACAGGGGGAAGTGAAAAACTGTTTTTT. Translating it yields CSARETGGSEKLFF.

This clonotype was found a few times. The V and J genes are TRBV6-2 or TRBV6-3 and TRBJ2-5, with a tentative D call TRBD2 (6 bases). The CDR3 is 15 amino acids. Germline V gives CDR1 MNHEY, CDR2 SVGEGT. Between the trimmed V and J ends, which lost 7 bases and 2 bases, there was a span of 17 bases. CDR3 in DNA: TGTGCCAGCACCCGAAACGCGGGGTTACAAGAGACCCAGTACTTC. Translating it yields CASTRNAGLQETQYF.

In this sample, this clonotype turned up many times. The V gene is TRBV7-2, the J gene TRBJ2-7; 8 nucleotides match TRBD1. Germline V CDR1 and CDR2: SGHTA, FQGNSA. Trimming removed 1 base from V and 4 bases from J; junction bases left unmatched: 0. CDR3 length: 13 amino acids. For the CDR3, the DNA is TGTGCCAGCAGCTTAGGGACAGGGTACGAGCAGTACTTC. Translated: CASSLGTGYEQYF.

This clonotype was observed a few times. The chain has TRBV27 and TRBJ2-3; TRBD1 agrees at 10 bases. The CDR3 totals 17 residues. The V segment lost 3 bases and the J segment 3 bases; nucleotides outside the gene matches: 9. CDR1 and CDR2 (germline): MNHEY, SMNVEV (reference sequence). The CDR3 reads CASSFLRTGGTTDTQYF. CDR3 in DNA: TGTGCCAGCAGTTTCCTTCGGACAGGGGGTACGACAGATACGCAGTATTTT.

This clonotype was detected a few times. The DNA of the CDR3 is TGTGCCAGCAGGTTCGGACTAGTAGGAGATACGCAGTATTTT. Its protein is CASRFGLVGDTQYF. The V call is TRBV6-6, the J call TRBJ2-3; 7 bases line up with TRBD2. With 6 bases clipped from V and 5 bases from J, the junction kept 8 bases outside the gene matches. The CDR3 runs 14 residues. From germline, CDR1 is MNHNY and CDR2 SVGAGI (reference sequence).

The chain uses TRBV20-1 and TRBJ2-7; D not resolved. The CDR3 runs 13 residues. The V gene's germline CDR1 is DFQATT and CDR2 SNEGSKA (reference sequence). V dropped 4 bases and J dropped 6 bases, with 16 bases sitting between them. The CDR3 DNA reads TGCAGTGCTAACGTCCCCCGGTCGGTCGAGCAGTACGTC. Its translation is CSANVPRSVEQYV.

This clonotype was observed a few times. V is TRBV14 and J is TRBJ2-1; a possible D gene is TRBD1 (6 bases). V dropped 2 bases and J dropped 12 bases, with 14 bases sitting between them. CDR3 size: 13 residues. Germline CDR1 is SGHDN and CDR2 is FVKESK. In DNA form, the CDR3 reads TGTGCCAGCAGCCAAAGTACAGGGCTCAGGCAGTTCTTC. Amino acids: CASSQSTGLRQFF.